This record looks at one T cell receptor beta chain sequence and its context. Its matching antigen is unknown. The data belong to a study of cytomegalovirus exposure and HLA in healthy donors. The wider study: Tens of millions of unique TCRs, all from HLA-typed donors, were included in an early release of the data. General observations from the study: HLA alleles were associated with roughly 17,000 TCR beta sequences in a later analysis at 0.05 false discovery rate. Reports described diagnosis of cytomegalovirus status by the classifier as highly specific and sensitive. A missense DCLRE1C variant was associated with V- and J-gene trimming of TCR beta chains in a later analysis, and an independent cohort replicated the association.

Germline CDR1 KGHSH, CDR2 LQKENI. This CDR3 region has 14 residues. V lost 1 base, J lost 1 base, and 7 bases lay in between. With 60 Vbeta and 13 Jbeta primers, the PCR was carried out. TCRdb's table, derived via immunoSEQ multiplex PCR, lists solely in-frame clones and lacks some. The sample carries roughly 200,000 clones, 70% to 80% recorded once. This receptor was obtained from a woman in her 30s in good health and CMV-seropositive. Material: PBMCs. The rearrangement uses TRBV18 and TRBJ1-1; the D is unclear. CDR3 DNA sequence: TGTGCCAGCTCACCACTATCAGGGAACACTGAAGCTTTCTTT. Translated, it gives CASSPLSGNTEAFF.